The entry below gives a single T cell receptor (beta chain) sequence along with its context. What it binds is not known. The donors were members of the validation cohort comprising some 120 subjects, separate from the roughly 680-subject first cohort. The data stem from a study of cytomegalovirus exposure and HLA in healthy donors. About the study: The roughly 110 validation repertoires were reported in a later analysis to have been generated on the same platform as the approximately 600 first-cohort repertoires.

Clones were read by immunoSEQ multiplex PCR, and TCRdb kept only the in-frame ones, dropping some. The sample includes about 130,000 clones, 75% to 90% of them seen just once. General study findings and limits: According to the study, roughly 180 TCR beta chains were cytomegalovirus-associated.

The receptor's source is a woman aged 18-29 years in good health and CMV-seronegative. Specimen: PBMCs.

The CDR3 DNA is TGTGCCAGCAGTCCCGGGACAGGGGGCCGGCAGTACTTC. This gives the protein CASSPGTGGRQYF. The rearrangement joins TRBV25-1 to TRBJ2-7; 12 bases are shared with TRBD1. After removal of 5 bases from V and 9 bases from J, the junction contained 5 bases not matched to a gene. Germline CDR1 MGHDK, CDR2 SYGVNS. This CDR3 contains 13 residues.